This TCR beta chain appears in the sequencing data of a study of blood T cell repertoires in COVID-19. Profiled with immunoSEQ multiplex PCR; TCRdb holds only in-frame clones, not every one. The table includes fewer than 300,000 clones, approximately 85% detected once. The CDR3 loop spans 16 amino acids. V dropped 5 bases and J dropped 5; count of bases not matched to a gene: 12. Germline V gene sequence: CDR1 SEHNR, CDR2 FQNEAQ (reference sequence). The sequence derives from a man between 18 and 35 years old with active or convalescent COVID-19. The sample was peripheral blood. The chain combines TRBV7-9 with TRBJ2-1, with 7 bases aligning to TRBD1. The DNA of the CDR3 is TGTGCCAGCAGCCGCCCCGACAGGGTGCTAGACAATGAGCAGTTCTTC. Translating it yields CASSRPDRVLDNEQFF.